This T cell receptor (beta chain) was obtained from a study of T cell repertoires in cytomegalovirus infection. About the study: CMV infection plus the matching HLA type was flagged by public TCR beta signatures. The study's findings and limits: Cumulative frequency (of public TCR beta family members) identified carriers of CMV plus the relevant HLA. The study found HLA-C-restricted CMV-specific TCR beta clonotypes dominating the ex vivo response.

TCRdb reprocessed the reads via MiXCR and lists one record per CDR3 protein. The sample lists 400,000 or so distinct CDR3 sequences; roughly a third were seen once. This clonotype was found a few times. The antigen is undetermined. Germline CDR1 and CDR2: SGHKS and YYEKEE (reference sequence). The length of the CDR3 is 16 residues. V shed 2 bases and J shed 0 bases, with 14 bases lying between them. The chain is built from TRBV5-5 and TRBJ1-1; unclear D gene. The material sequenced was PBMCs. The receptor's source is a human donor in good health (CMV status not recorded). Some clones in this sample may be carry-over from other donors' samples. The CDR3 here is CASSFVPLPLNTEAFF. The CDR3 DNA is TGTGCCAGCAGCTTCGTGCCGTTACCTTTGAACACTGAAGCTTTCTTT.